Shown below are 13 T cell receptor beta chains from a single sample sequenced in a study of shared clonotypes between healthy human individuals. TCRdb's table, derived via immunoSEQ multiplex PCR, lists solely in-frame clones and lacks some. The sample shows about 1 million clones, more than 60% of them seen only once. Sequencing was performed on memory CD4+ T cells sorted from blood. Subset defined: CD45RA-negative fraction. The receptor set was obtained from a man younger than 30 in good health.

On this clone itself: This likely reflects a read error, since a far larger clone is one base away. The chain is built from TRBV7-8 and TRBJ1-6; 7 nucleotides agree with TRBD1. Trimming took 5 bases from V and 7 from J; bases not matched to a gene: 2. CDR1 and CDR2 (germline): SGHVS, FQNEAQ. This CDR3 comprises 13 residues. The CDR3 bases are TGTGCCAGCAGCCCGGGACAGAATTCACCCCTCCACTTT. This translates into CASSPGQNSPLHF. The variable domain in full, completed from reference TRBV7-8 and TRBJ1-6, reads GAGVSQSPRYKVAKRGQDVALRCDPISGHVSLFWYQQALGQGPEFLTYFQNEAQLDKSGLPSDRFFAERPEGSVSTLKIQRTQQEDSAVYLCASSPGQNSPLHFGNGTRLTVT.

The V call is TRBV6-1, the J call TRBJ1-1; D is perhaps TRBD1 (6 bases). The CDR3 has 15 residues. The V gene's germline CDR1 is MNHNS and CDR2 SASEGT. V dropped 7 bases and J dropped 4 bases, with 19 bases sitting between them. Here the CDR3 DNA reads TGTGCCAGCACCCTTGGGGGCAGAGGAGTCACTGAAGCTTTCTTT. Translated: CASTLGGRGVTEAFF.

This clone has more than one count but fewer than ten. V gene TRBV2 combines with J gene TRBJ1-6, with D tentatively TRBD1 (5 bases). The CDR3 extends over 15 amino acids. Trimming cost V 5 bases and J 13 bases, with 21 bases left between them. Germline V gene lookup returns CDR1 SNHLY and CDR2 FYNNEI. This chain's CDR3 is CASSLPDTFIQPLHF. The CDR3 DNA is TGTGCCAGCAGTCTCCCGGACACCTTTATTCAGCCCCTCCACTTT.

The genes are TRBV7-3 and TRBJ2-2, with 10 bases lining up with TRBD2. Trimming cost V 5 bases and J 2 bases; bases outside gene matches: 5. Germline V gene data show CDR1 as SGHTA and CDR2 as FQGTGA. This CDR3 region has 16 residues. The CDR3 reads CASSPSGGANTGELFF. The CDR3 nucleotides are TGTGCCAGCAGCCCCAGCGGGGGGGCTAACACCGGGGAGCTGTTTTTT.

This rearrangement joins TRBV6-1 to TRBJ1-3; D uncertain. The CDR3 covers 16 residues. The V gene lost 4 bases and the J gene lost 0 bases, with 13 bases spanning the gap. Germline assignment: CDR1 MNHNS and CDR2 SASEGT. The CDR3 region is CASSVQQESSGNTIYF. CDR3 DNA sequence: TGTGCCAGCAGTGTTCAGCAGGAGAGCTCTGGAAACACCATATATTTT.

The count of this clone is one. The chain links TRBV6-5 to TRBJ1-4; D is uncertain. V was shortened by 6 bases and J by 5 bases, with 13 bases between the two germline ends. The CDR3 length is 14 residues. Germline CDR1 and CDR2: MNHEY and SVGAGI. The CDR3 reads CASRAPTGNEKLFF. DNA for the CDR3: TGTGCCAGCAGGGCCCCCACCGGGAATGAAAAACTGTTTTTT.

This clone was counted a single time. This sequence joins TRBV30 and TRBJ2-7; perhaps D is TRBD1 or TRBD2 (5 bases each). This CDR3 has 12 residues. V lost 4 bases, J lost 4 bases, and 11 bases lay in between. Germline-derived CDR1 and CDR2 are GTSNPN and SVGIG (reference sequence). The CDR3 nucleotides read TGTGCCTGGACCAGGGACGGGTACGAGCAGTACTTC. Its translation is CAWTRDGYEQYF.

The chain is built from TRBV5-7 and TRBJ1-4; D may be TRBD1 (5 bases). TRBV5-7 is labeled an ORF, and its function is uncertain. The CDR3 covers 16 residues. V was trimmed by 3 bases and J by 3 bases, leaving 15 bases between them. CDR3 residues: CASSSPGGWSNEKLFF. The CDR3 nucleotides read TGTGCCAGCAGCTCCCCGGGGGGATGGTCTAATGAAAAACTGTTTTTT.

This sequence joins TRBV6-1 and TRBJ1-4; D is uncertain. CDR1 is MNHNS and CDR2 is SASEGT in the germline V gene. The length of the CDR3 is 14 residues. V lost 4 bases and J lost 1, with 7 bases in between. CDR3: CASSVLVTNEKLFF. DNA of the CDR3: TGTGCCAGCAGTGTTTTAGTAACTAATGAAAAACTGTTTTTT.

Concerning this clone itself: Sequence at one end of the junction differs from germline and may be a read error. The rearrangement links TRBV7-2 to TRBJ1-1; 7 bases fit TRBD1. The CDR3 loop spans 15 amino acids. The germline V gene encodes CDR1 SGHTA and CDR2 FQGNSA. This CDR3 is CAGSLSTGMNTEAFF. The DNA for the CDR3 is TGTGCCGGCAGCCTATCGACAGGGATGAACACTGAAGCTTTCTTT.

The chain links TRBV6-5 to TRBJ2-2; maybe TRBD2 (5 bases). This CDR3 region has 13 residues. Germline V CDR1 and CDR2: MNHEY, SVGAGI. Trimming shortened V by 7 bases and J by 4 bases, and 10 bases separated the two germline ends. The CDR3 reads CASTTLATGELFF. For the CDR3, the DNA is TGTGCCAGCACTACCCTAGCCACCGGGGAGCTGTTTTTT.

This clone was detected ten times or more. V usage is TRBV6-5 and J usage is TRBJ1-6, with 10 bases lining up with TRBD1. Germline CDR1 MNHEY, CDR2 SVGAGI. V was clipped by 6 bases and J by 5 bases; unmatched bases: 4. The CDR3 runs 15 residues. CDR3 residues: CASRGTGANNSPLHF. CDR3 bases: TGTGCCAGCAGAGGGACAGGGGCGAATAATTCACCCCTCCACTTT.

This clone was seen a handful of times. This chain connects TRBV2 to TRBJ2-7, with TRBD1 matching over 10 bases. Trimming cost V 6 bases and J 1 base; bases outside gene matches: 6. Per germline, CDR1 SNHLY and CDR2 FYNNEI. The CDR3 totals 15 residues. CDR3 in DNA: TGTGCCAGCAGGGTCGACAGGGGGCCTTCCTACGAGCAGTACTTC. Translating it yields CASRVDRGPSYEQYF.